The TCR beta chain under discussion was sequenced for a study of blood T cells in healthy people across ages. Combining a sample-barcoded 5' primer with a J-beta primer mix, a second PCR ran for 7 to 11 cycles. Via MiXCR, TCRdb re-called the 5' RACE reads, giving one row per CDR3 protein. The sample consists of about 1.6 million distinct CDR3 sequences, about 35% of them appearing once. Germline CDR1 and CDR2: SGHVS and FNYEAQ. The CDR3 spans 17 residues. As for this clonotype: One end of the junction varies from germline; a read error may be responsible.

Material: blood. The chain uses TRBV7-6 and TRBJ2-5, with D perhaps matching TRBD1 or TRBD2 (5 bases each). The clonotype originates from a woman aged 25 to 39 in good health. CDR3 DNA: TGTGCCAGCAGCTTAGAGCTAACGAGGGCCCTAGGGGAGACCCAATACTTC. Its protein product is CASSLELTRALGETQYF.